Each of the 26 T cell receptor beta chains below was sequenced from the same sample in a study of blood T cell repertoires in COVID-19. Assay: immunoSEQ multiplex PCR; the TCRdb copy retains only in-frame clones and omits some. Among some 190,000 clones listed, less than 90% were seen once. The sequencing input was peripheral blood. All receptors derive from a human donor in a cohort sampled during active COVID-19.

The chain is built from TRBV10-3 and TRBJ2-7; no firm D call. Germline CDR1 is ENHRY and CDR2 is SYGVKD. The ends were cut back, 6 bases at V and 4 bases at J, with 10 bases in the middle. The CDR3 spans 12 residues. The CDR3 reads CAISVNAYEQYF. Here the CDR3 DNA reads TGTGCCATCAGCGTGAATGCGTACGAGCAGTACTTC.

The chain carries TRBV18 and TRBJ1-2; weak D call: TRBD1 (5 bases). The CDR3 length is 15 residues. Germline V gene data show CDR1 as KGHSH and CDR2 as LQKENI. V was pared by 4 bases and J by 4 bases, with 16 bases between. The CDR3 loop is CASSREDPGGYGYTF. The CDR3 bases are TGTGCCAGCTCACGGGAGGACCCGGGGGGCTATGGCTACACCTTC.

CDR3 residues: CASADRDYQPQHF. The CDR3 DNA is TGTGCCAGCGCGGACAGGGACTATCAGCCCCAGCATTTT. V and J are TRBV19 and TRBJ1-5, with 8 bases lining up with TRBD1. V lost 9 bases and J lost 5; bases outside the gene matches: 6. This CDR3 region has 13 residues. Per germline, CDR1 LNHDA and CDR2 SQIVND (reference sequence).

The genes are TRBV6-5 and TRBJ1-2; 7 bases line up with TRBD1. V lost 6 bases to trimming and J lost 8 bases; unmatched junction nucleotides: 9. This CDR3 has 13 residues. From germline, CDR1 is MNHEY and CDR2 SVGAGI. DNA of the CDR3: TGTGCCAGCAGCCGGGGACAGCTAGAAGGCTACACCTTC. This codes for CASSRGQLEGYTF.

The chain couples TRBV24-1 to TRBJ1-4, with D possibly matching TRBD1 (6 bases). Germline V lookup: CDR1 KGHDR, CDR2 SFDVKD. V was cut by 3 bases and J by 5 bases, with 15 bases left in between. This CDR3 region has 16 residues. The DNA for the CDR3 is TGTGCCACCAGTGATGGAGGACAGACGGTGAATGAAAAACTGTTTTTT. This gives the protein CATSDGGQTVNEKLFF.

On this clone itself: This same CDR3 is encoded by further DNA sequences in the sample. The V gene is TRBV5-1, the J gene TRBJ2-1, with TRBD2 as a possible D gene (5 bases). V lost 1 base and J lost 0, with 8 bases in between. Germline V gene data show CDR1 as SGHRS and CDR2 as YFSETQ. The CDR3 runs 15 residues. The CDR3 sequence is CASSLTGSSYNEQFF. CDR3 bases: TGCGCCAGCAGCTTGACGGGGAGCTCCTACAATGAGCAGTTCTTC.

The DNA for the CDR3 is TGTGCCACCAGCAGAGGCGGGGGCTCCGATACGCAGTATTTT. It codes for CATSRGGGSDTQYF. The rearrangement links TRBV15 to TRBJ2-3, with D tentatively TRBD2 (7 bases). The germline V gene encodes CDR1 LNHNV and CDR2 YYDKDF (reference sequence). V was trimmed by 1 base and J by 6 bases, leaving 11 bases between them. The CDR3 loop spans 14 amino acids.

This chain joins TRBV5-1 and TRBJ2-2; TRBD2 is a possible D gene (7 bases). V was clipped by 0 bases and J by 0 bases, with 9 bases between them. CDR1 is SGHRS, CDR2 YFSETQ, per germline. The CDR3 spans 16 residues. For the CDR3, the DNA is TGCGCCAGCAGCTTGGCGGGGGGCGCGAACACCGGGGAGCTGTTTTTT. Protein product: CASSLAGGANTGELFF.

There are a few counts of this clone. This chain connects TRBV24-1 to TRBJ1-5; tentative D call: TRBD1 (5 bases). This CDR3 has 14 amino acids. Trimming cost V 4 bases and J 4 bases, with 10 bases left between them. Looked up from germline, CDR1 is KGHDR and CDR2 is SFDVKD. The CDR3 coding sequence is TGTGCCACCAGTGAGCCAGGGTGGAATCAGCCCCAGCATTTT. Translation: CATSEPGWNQPQHF.

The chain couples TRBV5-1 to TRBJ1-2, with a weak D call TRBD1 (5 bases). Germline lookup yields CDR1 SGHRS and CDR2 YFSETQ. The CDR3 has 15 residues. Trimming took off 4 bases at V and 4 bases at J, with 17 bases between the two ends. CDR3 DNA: TGCGCCAGCAGCAGGGACTCCTCCCCCCCCTATGGCTACACCTTC. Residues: CASSRDSSPPYGYTF.

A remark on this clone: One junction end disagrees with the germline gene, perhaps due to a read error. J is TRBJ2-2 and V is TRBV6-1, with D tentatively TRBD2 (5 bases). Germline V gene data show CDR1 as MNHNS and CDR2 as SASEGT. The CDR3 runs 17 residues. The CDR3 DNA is TGTGCCAGCAGTGACGCGGCCCGGCGGGCGAAGACCGGGGAGCTGTTTTTT. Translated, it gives CASSDAARRAKTGELFF.

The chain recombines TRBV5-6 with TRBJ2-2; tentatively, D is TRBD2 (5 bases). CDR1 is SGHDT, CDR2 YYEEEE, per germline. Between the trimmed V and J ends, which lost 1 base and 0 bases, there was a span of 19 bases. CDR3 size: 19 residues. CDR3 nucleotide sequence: TGTGCCAGCAGCTTGAGGAGGTTTATAAACAGCGCGAACACCGGGGAGCTGTTTTTT. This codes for CASSLRRFINSANTGELFF.

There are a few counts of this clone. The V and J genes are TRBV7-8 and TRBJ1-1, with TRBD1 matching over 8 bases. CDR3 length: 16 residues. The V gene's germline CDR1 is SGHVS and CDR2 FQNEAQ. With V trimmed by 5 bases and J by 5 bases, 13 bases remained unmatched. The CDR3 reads CASSPGAGGAWTEAFF. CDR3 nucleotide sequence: TGTGCCAGCAGCCCCGGCGCAGGGGGCGCATGGACTGAAGCTTTCTTT.

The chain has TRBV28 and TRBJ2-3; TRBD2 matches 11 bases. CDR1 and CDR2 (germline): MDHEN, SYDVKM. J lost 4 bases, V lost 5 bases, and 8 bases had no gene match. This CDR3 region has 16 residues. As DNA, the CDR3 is TGTGCCAGCAGTGGCATAGCGGGAGGGTGGCCAGATACGCAGTATTTT. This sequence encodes CASSGIAGGWPDTQYF. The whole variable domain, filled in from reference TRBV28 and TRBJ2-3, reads DVKVTQSSRYLVKRTGEKVFLECVQDMDHENMFWYRQDPGLGLRLIYFSYDVKMKEKGDIPEGYSVSREKKERFSLILESASTNQTSMYLCASSGIAGGWPDTQYFGPGTRLTVL.

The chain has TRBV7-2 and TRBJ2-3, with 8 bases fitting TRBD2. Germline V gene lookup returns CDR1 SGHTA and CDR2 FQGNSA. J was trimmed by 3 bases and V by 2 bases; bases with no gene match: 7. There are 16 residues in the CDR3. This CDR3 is CASSLRRGVGTDTQYF. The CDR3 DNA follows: TGTGCCAGCAGCTTAAGGCGGGGGGTGGGTACAGATACGCAGTATTTT.

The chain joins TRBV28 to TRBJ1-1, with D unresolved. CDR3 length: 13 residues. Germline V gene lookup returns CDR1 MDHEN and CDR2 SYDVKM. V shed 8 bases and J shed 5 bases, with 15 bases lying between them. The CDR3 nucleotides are TGTGCCAGCCTAGGCCCGCGATTAACTGAAGCTTTCTTT. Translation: CASLGPRLTEAFF.

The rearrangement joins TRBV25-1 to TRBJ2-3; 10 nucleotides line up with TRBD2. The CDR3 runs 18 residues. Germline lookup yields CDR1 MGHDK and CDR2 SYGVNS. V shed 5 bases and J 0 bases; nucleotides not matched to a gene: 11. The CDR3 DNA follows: TGTGCCAGCAGTTCCCGGGCTAGCGGGAGTCTGAGCACAGATACGCAGTATTTT. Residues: CASSSRASGSLSTDTQYF.

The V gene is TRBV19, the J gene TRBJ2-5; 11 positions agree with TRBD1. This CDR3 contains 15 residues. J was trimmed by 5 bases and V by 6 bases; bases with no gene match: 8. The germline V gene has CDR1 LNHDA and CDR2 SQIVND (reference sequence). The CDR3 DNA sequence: TGTGCCAGTAGCCCCGGGACAGGGGGTCGGGAGACCCAGTACTTC. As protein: CASSPGTGGRETQYF.

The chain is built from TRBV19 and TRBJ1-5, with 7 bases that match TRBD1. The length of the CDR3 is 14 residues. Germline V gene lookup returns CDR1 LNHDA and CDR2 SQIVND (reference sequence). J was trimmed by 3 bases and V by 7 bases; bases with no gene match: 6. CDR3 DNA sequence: TGTGCCAGTATGAAAGGACAGGACAATCAGCCCCAGCATTTT. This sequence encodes CASMKGQDNQPQHF.

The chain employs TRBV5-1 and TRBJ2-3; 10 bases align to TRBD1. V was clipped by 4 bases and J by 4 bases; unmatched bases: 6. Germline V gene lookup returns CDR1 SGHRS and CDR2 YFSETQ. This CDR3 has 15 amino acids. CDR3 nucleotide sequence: TGCGCCAGCAGCCCCGGGACAGGGGTTCCAGATACGCAGTATTTT. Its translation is CASSPGTGVPDTQYF.

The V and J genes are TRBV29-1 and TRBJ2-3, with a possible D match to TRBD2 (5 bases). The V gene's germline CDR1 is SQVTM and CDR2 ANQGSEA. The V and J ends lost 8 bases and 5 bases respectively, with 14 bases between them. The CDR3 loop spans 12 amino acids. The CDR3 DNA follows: TGCAGCCATCTTCCAGGAGGAGATACGCAGTATTTT. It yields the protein CSHLPGGDTQYF.

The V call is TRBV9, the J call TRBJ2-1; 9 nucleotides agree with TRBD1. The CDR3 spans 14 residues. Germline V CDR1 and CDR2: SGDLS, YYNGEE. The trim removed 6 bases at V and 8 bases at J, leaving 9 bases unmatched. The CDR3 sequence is CASIPMNRGHEQFF. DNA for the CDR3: TGTGCCAGCATCCCGATGAACAGGGGGCATGAGCAGTTCTTC.

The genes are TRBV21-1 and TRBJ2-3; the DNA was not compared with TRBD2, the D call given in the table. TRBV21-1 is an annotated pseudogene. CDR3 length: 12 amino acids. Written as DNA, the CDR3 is TGTGCCAGAATAGCCGTCACAGATACGCAGTATTTT. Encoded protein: CARIAVTDTQYF.

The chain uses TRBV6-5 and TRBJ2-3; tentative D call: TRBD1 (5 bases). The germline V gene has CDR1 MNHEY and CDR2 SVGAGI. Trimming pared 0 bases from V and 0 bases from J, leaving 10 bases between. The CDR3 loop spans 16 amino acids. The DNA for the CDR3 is TGTGCCAGCAGTTACTCTTGGGCAGGGAGCACAGATACGCAGTATTTT. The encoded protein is CASSYSWAGSTDTQYF.

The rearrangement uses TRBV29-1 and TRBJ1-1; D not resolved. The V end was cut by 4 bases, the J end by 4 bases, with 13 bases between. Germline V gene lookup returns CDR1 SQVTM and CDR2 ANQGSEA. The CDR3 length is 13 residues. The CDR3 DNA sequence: TGCAGCGTTGGCCAAACAGTTGCCACTGAAGCTTTCTTT. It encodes CSVGQTVATEAFF.

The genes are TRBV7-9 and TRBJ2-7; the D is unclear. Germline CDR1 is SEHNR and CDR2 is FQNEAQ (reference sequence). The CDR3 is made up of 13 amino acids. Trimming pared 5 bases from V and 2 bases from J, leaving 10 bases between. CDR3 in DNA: TGTGCCAGCAGCCTCGACACCACCTACGAGCAGTACGTC. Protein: CASSLDTTYEQYV.